The 3 T cell receptor beta chains in this list originate from one sample, sequenced in a study of blood T cells in healthy people across ages. The authors ran a second PCR of roughly 6 to 11 cycles using a sample-barcoded 5' primer and a J-beta primer mix. TCRdb re-derived calls from the 5' RACE reads in MiXCR, one entry per CDR3 protein. The sample yields about 1,400,000 distinct CDR3 sequences, around 59% seen once. The sample was blood. The source of these receptors is a man between 18 and 29 years old in good health.

V usage is TRBV20-1 and J usage is TRBJ2-7; D uncertain. The CDR3 extends over 13 amino acids. Trimming took off 0 bases at V and 3 bases at J, with 9 bases between the two ends. Germline CDR1 DFQATT, CDR2 SNEGSKA (reference sequence). This CDR3 is CSARDLGDYEQYF. The CDR3 nucleotides are TGCAGTGCTAGAGATCTTGGGGACTACGAGCAGTACTTC.

The V and J genes are TRBV7-2 and TRBJ2-4; no clear D. The end of the DNA is better explained by TRBJ2-7, so the J call may be wrong. The V gene's germline CDR1 is SGHTA and CDR2 FQGNSA. The CDR3 runs 15 residues. As DNA, the CDR3 is TGTGCCAGCAGCTTAGGGCCAGCACCGACCTACGAGCAGTACTTC. Protein product: CASSLGPAPTYEQYF.

As for this clonotype: A read error may be the cause here, since a much bigger clone is one base away. This sequence joins TRBV27 and TRBJ2-7; D remains ambiguous. This CDR3 is built from 14 residues. In germline, CDR1 is MNHEY, CDR2 SMNVEV (reference sequence). Trimming took 6 bases from V and 0 from J, leaving 12 bases between them. The CDR3 spells CASSLRRNSYEQYF. CDR3 nucleotide sequence: TGTGCCAGCAGCCTCAGGCGGAACTCCTACGAGCAGTACTTC.